Shown below are 18 T cell receptor beta chains from a single sample sequenced in a study of CD8 T cells in ankylosing spondylitis. TCRdb fed the 5' RACE reads into MiXCR, producing one record per CDR3 protein. Among a few hundred thousand distinct CDR3 sequences listed, around a tenth were seen once. The specimen sequenced was blood, either unsorted or a sorted T cell fraction (not recorded which). Receptors originate from a male donor with ankylosing spondylitis or in good health (not recorded which).

This chain connects TRBV20-1 to TRBJ2-3; TRBD1 matches 8 bases. Germline CDR1 and CDR2: DFQATT and SNEGSKA (reference sequence). The CDR3 has 15 amino acids. Trimming removed 0 bases from V and 4 bases from J; junction bases left unmatched: 6. CDR3 coding DNA: TGCAGTGCTAGAGATCTAGACAGGGGAGCAGATACGCAGTATTTT. Its translation: CSARDLDRGADTQYF.

This clonotype was detected ten times or more. The chain combines TRBV5-1 with TRBJ2-4; D unresolved. The germline V gene has CDR1 SGHRS and CDR2 YFSETQ. Trimming stripped 1 base from V and 0 bases from J, with 5 bases between. CDR3 length: 14 residues. The CDR3 sequence is CASSLREAKNIQYF. The CDR3 DNA follows: TGCGCCAGCAGCTTGAGGGAAGCCAAAAACATTCAGTACTTC.

This clonotype was recorded a few times. This chain uses TRBV7-3 with TRBJ2-1, with D possibly matching TRBD2 (5 bases). The CDR3 is 14 residues long. Trimming stripped 0 bases from V and 10 bases from J, with 13 bases between. CDR1 and CDR2 (germline): SGHTA, FQGTGA. CDR3 bases: TGTGCCAGCAGCTTAACGGGGAGCGGCAGCGAGCAGTTCTTC. As protein: CASSLTGSGSEQFF.

In its sample, this clonotype was seen many times. V is TRBV27 and J is TRBJ2-1, with TRBD2 identical over 11 bases. The CDR3 runs 16 residues. Germline values: CDR1 MNHEY, CDR2 SMNVEV (reference sequence). Losses at the gene ends were 5 bases for V and 2 bases for J; bases not matched to a gene: 5. The CDR3 DNA reads as TGTGCCAGCAGTGACGGGACTAGCGGAACCTACAATGAGCAGTTCTTC. Translated, it gives CASSDGTSGTYNEQFF.

This clonotype came up many times. This chain uses TRBV10-3 with TRBJ2-7; D tentatively fits TRBD1 or TRBD2 (6 bases each). Trimming cost V 2 bases and J 6 bases, with 11 bases left between them. Germline V gives CDR1 ENHRY, CDR2 SYGVKD. The CDR3 is made up of 13 amino acids. This chain's CDR3 is CAISERGRIEQYF. The CDR3 region has the DNA TGTGCCATCAGTGAGCGGGGGCGTATCGAGCAGTACTTC.

This clonotype was counted many times. This sequence joins TRBV11-2 and TRBJ2-7; possible D gene TRBD2, 6 bases. The CDR3 totals 15 residues. CDR1 SGHAT and CDR2 FQNNGV come from the germline V gene. Trimming shortened V by 4 bases and J by 2 bases, and 15 bases separated the two germline ends. Here the CDR3 reads CASSWRDHMTYEQYF. Here the CDR3 DNA reads TGTGCCAGCAGCTGGAGGGACCACATGACCTACGAGCAGTACTTC.

This clonotype was seen repeatedly, ten times or more. This chain links TRBV29-1 with TRBJ2-5; TRBD1 matches at 7 bases. The V gene's germline CDR1 is SQVTM and CDR2 ANQGSEA. V was pared by 5 bases and J by 5 bases, with 5 bases of the junction left unmatched. This CDR3 region has 12 residues. The CDR3 nucleotides read TGCAGCGTTCAACAGGGGTCGGAGACCCAGTACTTC. Translating it yields CSVQQGSETQYF.

The chain links TRBV20-1 to TRBJ1-4; possible D gene TRBD1, 6 bases. Looked up from germline, CDR1 is DFQATT and CDR2 is SNEGSKA (reference sequence). The CDR3 covers 11 residues. Trimming shortened V by 1 base and J by 12 bases, and 9 bases separated the two germline ends. CDR3 bases: TGCAGTGCTAGAGGCAGGGGAGAACTGTTTTTT. Residues: CSARGRGELFF.

This clonotype was picked up a small number of times. The chain carries TRBV7-8 and TRBJ1-5; unclear D gene. The CDR3 runs 13 residues. Germline CDR1 SGHVS, CDR2 FQNEAQ. V lost 10 bases to trimming and J lost 7 bases, with 17 bases between them. The CDR3 DNA sequence: TGTGCCACCGATGGCGGGTCGGGGCAGCCCCAGCATTTT. Its translation is CATDGGSGQPQHF.

In its sample, this clonotype was seen many times. The chain employs TRBV15 and TRBJ2-1; D perhaps matches TRBD2 (5 bases). Germline V gene lookup returns CDR1 LNHNV and CDR2 YYDKDF (reference sequence). The ends were cut back, 8 bases at V and 6 bases at J, with 14 bases in the middle. There are 13 residues in the CDR3. CDR3 DNA sequence: TGTGCCACCGGGAGCTCGATTCCCAATGAGCAGTTCTTC. As protein: CATGSSIPNEQFF. The whole variable domain, remainder taken from reference TRBV15 and TRBJ2-1, is DAMVIQNPRYQVTQFGKPVTLSCSQTLNHNVMYWYQQKSSQAPKLLFHYYDKDFNNEADTPDNFQSRRPNTSFCFLDIRSPGLGDTAMYLCATGSSIPNEQFFGPGTRLTVL.

This clonotype was seen a handful of times. This chain uses TRBV18 with TRBJ2-7; a possible D gene is TRBD2 (5 bases). Trimming removed 3 bases from V and 3 bases from J, with 12 bases in between. Germline V gene data show CDR1 as KGHSH and CDR2 as LQKENI. The CDR3 is 14 residues long. CDR3 nucleotide sequence: TGTGCCAGCTCACCGACCGGACTCTTCTACGAGCAGTACTTC. Translating it yields CASSPTGLFYEQYF.

This rearrangement joins TRBV29-1 to TRBJ2-1; D is undetermined. Germline V CDR1 and CDR2: SQVTM, ANQGSEA. The CDR3 runs to 10 residues. V dropped 7 bases and J dropped 8 bases, with 9 bases sitting between them. The CDR3 spells CSAEADEQFF. DNA for the CDR3: TGCAGCGCTGAGGCGGATGAGCAGTTCTTC.

This chain uses TRBV7-8 with TRBJ2-1; D not resolved. Trimming pared 2 bases from V and 5 bases from J, leaving 7 bases between. The CDR3 is made up of 13 amino acids. The V gene's germline CDR1 is SGHVS and CDR2 FQNEAQ. CDR3 loop: CASSLKANNEQFF. The CDR3 DNA sequence: TGTGCCAGCAGCTTAAAGGCTAACAATGAGCAGTTCTTC.

There are a few counts of this clonotype. The chain recombines TRBV20-1 with TRBJ2-1; 7 bases align to TRBD2. Germline loops: CDR1 DFQATT, CDR2 SNEGSKA (reference sequence). This CDR3 region has 15 residues. With 1 base clipped from V and 2 bases from J, the junction kept 5 bases outside the gene matches. The CDR3 region is CSARARERAYNEQFF. The CDR3 DNA sequence: TGCAGTGCTAGAGCGCGGGAGAGGGCCTACAATGAGCAGTTCTTC.

This clonotype has just a few counts. The chain combines TRBV2 with TRBJ2-7; 11 bases align to TRBD2. Trimming removed 3 bases from V and 6 bases from J; junction bases left unmatched: 4. The CDR3 is made up of 14 amino acids. Germline loops: CDR1 SNHLY, CDR2 FYNNEI. This CDR3 is CASSDGLAGGEQYF. As DNA, the CDR3 is TGTGCCAGCAGTGATGGCCTAGCGGGAGGCGAGCAGTACTTC.

In this sample, this clonotype turned up many times. This chain uses TRBV7-3 with TRBJ2-3, with 9 bases matching TRBD2. Germline V gene data show CDR1 as SGHTA and CDR2 as FQGTGA. V lost 5 bases to trimming and J lost 2 bases; unmatched junction nucleotides: 5. The CDR3 is 15 residues long. Written as DNA, the CDR3 is TGTGCCAGCAGCCCGGTAGCGGGAGTCACAGATACGCAGTATTTT. This gives the protein CASSPVAGVTDTQYF.

This clonotype was counted ten times or more. The V call is TRBV20-1, the J call TRBJ2-7; TRBD1 matches 8 bases. Trimming took 3 bases from V and 5 from J; bases not matched to a gene: 9. CDR3 size: 14 residues. CDR1 is DFQATT, CDR2 SNEGSKA, per germline (reference sequence). CDR3 region: CSASVGRGHDEQYF. CDR3 sequence (DNA): TGCAGTGCTAGTGTCGGCAGGGGGCATGACGAGCAGTACTTC.

This clonotype was counted many times. This sequence joins TRBV20-1 and TRBJ2-7; D is ambiguous. This CDR3 spans 15 amino acids. With 0 bases removed from V and 0 bases from J, the gap between germline ends came to 12 bases. The germline CDR1 and CDR2 sequences are DFQATT and SNEGSKA (reference sequence). The chain's CDR3 is CSARDRGGGSYEQYF. CDR3 bases: TGCAGTGCTAGAGATAGAGGCGGCGGCTCCTACGAGCAGTACTTC.